This TCR beta chain derives from a study of CD8 T cells in Susac syndrome (dated by TCRdb to the late 2010s). Looking at the study overall: The study used repertoire sequencing to test whether antigen drove CD8+ T cell activation and differentiation in Susac syndrome. The study compared CD8+ T cell repertoire clonality among 12 healthy donors, 14 Susac syndrome patients and fewer than 19 multiple sclerosis patients. General findings and caveats noted by the study authors: The TCR sequencing and HLA analysis was acknowledged to have included a relatively small number of individuals.

RNA was extracted using the RNeasy kit, and roughly 0.45 to 1 ug of the RNA was reverse transcribed with random hexamers. The immunoSEQ multiplex PCR assay, which covers 54 Vbeta and 13 Jbeta segments, was used to amplify TCR beta CDR3 regions. PCR amplification bias was corrected by using a synthetic template baseline for primer optimization and computational correction. In the original analysis: Reads were annotated to V, D and J genes according to IMGT and were analyzed with immunoSEQ Analyzer, with only productive sequences retained. Clonality was calculated as one minus the Shannon entropy normalized by log2 of the number of productive unique sequences. Public and private clones were assessed among the 100 most prevalent clones of each patient and control. Susac-specific clones were defined as absent from healthy and MS cohorts, about 1,100 published viral clones and other ImmuneACCESS disease sequences. TCRdb reprocessing: public reads trimmed at Q25 with fastp, clones called with MiXCR, in-frame beta chains kept. When rows share a CDR3 protein, they turn into one entry using the most common DNA and genes. These V and J calls rely on TCRdb rather than the paper's analysis. The sample yields some 400,000 distinct CDR3 sequences; more than 70% were counted once. The top ten clones comprise 0.09% to 0.15% of the sample.

Concerning this clonotype: Its recognized antigen is unknown. Per-nucleotide qualities are absent, and no much larger clonotype sits a single base away.

Peripheral blood CD8+ and CD4+ T cells from healthy donors, Susac syndrome patients and multiple sclerosis patients were profiled by high-throughput TCR beta sequencing. The multiple sclerosis controls were treatment-naive patients who had stable or active relapsing-remitting disease and met the revised McDonald criteria. CD8+ TEMRA cells were enriched by FACS, while bulk CD8+ and CD4+ T cells were purified by magnetic negative isolation. Blood was drawn into EDTA tubes, processed within 24 hours, and PBMCs were isolated by density gradient centrifugation. PBMCs intended for TCR sequencing were cryopreserved in liquid nitrogen and were subsequently thawed in a 37 degrees C water bath. Purity of sorted or isolated CD4+, CD8+ and CD8+ TEMRA cells was at least 90%. Between the V and J ends, shortened by 10 bases and 2 bases respectively, the junction contains 24 bases. The germline V gene provides CDR1 ENHRY and CDR2 SYGVKD. Measured from the cysteine to the phenylalanine, the CDR3 is 16 residues long. Kept here is only the CDR3 DNA, which spans 48 bases and is read in frame from base 1.

The chain employs TRBV10-3 and TRBJ2-7; the D region possibly corresponds to TRBD1 (7 bases align). The sequencing sample was made of CD8+ T cells from PBMCs. This sequence was found in a human donor with multiple sclerosis. The CDR3: CATYPRDSGGAYEQYF. The bases read TGTGCCACCTATCCCCGGGACAGCGGAGGGGCCTACGAGCAGTACTTC.